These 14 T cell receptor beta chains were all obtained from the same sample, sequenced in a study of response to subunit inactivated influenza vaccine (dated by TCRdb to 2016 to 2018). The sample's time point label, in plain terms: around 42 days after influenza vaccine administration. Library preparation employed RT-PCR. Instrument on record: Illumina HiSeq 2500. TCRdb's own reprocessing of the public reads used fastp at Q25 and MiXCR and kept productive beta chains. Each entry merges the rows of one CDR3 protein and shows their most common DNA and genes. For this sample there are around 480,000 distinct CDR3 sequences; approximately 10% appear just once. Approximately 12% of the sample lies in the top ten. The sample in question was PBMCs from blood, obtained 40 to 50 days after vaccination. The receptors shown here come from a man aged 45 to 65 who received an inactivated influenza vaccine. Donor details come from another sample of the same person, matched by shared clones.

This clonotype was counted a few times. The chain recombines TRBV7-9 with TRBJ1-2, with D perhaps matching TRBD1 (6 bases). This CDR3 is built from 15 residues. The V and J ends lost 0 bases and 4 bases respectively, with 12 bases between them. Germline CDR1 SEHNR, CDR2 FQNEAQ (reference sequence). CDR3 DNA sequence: TGTGCCAGCAGCTTAGCGGGCAGGGGTGGCTATGGCTACACCTTC. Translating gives CASSLAGRGGYGYTF.

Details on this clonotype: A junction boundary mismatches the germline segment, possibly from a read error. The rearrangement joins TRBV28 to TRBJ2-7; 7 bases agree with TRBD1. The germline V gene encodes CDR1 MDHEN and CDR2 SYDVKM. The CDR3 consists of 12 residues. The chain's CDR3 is CASSSLRTGLLF. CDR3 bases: TGTGCCAGCAGTTCTCTCCGGACAGGTCTTTTATTC.

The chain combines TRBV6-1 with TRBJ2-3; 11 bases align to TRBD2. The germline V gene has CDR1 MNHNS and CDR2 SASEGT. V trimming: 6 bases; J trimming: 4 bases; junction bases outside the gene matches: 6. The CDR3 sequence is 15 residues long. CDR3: CASSLSGRDADTQYF. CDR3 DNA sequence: TGTGCCAGCAGCCTTAGCGGGAGGGACGCAGATACGCAGTATTTT.

The CDR3 loop reads CASSQEATNYGYTF. CDR3 bases: TGCGCCAGCAGCCAAGAGGCAACTAACTATGGCTACACCTTC. The chain couples TRBV4-1 to TRBJ1-2; D uncertain. This CDR3 is 14 amino acids long. Trimming took off 0 bases at V and 0 bases at J, with 5 bases between the two ends. Germline V gives CDR1 MGHRA, CDR2 YSYEKL.

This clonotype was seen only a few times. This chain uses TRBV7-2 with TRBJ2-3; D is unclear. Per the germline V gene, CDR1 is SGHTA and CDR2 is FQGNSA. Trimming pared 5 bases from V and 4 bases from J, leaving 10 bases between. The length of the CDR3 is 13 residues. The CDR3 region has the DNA TGTGCCAGCAGCGCCGCCGTCTCAGATACGCAGTATTTT. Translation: CASSAAVSDTQYF.

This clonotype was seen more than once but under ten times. CDR3 loop: CASSKQATDTQYF. For the CDR3, the DNA is TGTGCCAGCAGTAAACAGGCAACAGATACGCAGTATTTT. V and J are TRBV6-2 or TRBV6-3 and TRBJ2-3; D is possibly TRBD1 (5 bases). Germline-derived CDR1 and CDR2 are MNHEY and SVGEGT. V was shortened by 5 bases and J by 3 bases, with 9 bases between the two germline ends. The CDR3 length is 13 residues.

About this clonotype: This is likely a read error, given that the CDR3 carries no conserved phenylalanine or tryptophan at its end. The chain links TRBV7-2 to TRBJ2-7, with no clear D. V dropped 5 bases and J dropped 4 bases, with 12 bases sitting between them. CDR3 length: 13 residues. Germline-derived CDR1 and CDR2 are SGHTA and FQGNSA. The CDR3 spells CASSRDTYYEQYL. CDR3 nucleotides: TGTGCCAGCAGCCGTGACACTTATTACGAGCAGTACCTC.

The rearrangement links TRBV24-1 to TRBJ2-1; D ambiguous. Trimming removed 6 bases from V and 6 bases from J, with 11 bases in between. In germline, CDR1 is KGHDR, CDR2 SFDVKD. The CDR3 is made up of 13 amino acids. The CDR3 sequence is CATSPSEGNEQFF. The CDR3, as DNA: TGTGCCACCAGTCCCAGCGAAGGCAATGAGCAGTTCTTC.

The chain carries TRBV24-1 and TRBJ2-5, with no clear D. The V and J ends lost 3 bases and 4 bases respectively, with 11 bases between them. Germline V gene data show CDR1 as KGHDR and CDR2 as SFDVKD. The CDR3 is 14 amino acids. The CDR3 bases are TGTGCCACCAGTGATCGCTCGACCGGAGAGACCCAGTACTTC. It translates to CATSDRSTGETQYF.

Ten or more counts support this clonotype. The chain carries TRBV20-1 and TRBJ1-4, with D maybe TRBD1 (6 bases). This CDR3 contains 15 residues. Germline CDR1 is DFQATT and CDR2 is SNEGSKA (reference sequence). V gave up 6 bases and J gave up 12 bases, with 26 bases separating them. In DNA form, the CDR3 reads TGCAGTGCGAACCCCACAGGGAGCGGTAGAGGCGAACTGTTTTTT. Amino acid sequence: CSANPTGSGRGELFF.

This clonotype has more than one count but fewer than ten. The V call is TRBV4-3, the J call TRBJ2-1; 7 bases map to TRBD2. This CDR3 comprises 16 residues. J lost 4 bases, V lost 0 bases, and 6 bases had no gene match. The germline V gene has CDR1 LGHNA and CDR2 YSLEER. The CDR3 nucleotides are TGCGCCAGCAGCCAAGATTGGACTAGTCCATACAATGAGCAGTTCTTC. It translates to CASSQDWTSPYNEQFF.

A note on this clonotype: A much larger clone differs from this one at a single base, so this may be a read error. CDR3 sequence reads: CGVELWASGEGEQFF. Written as DNA, the CDR3 is TGCGGCGTTGAACTCTGGGCTAGCGGGGAAGGTGAGCAGTTCTTC. The chain couples TRBV29-1 to TRBJ2-1; TRBD2 matches 9 bases. Germline V gives CDR1 SQVTM, CDR2 ANQGSEA. The CDR3 runs 15 residues.

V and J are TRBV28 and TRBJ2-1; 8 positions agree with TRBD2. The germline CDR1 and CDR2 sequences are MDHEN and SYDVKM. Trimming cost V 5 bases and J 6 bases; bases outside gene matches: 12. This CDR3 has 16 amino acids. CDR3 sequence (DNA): TGTGCCAGCAGTGGGCCCTATGCGGGAGGACTCAATGAGCAGTTCTTC. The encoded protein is CASSGPYAGGLNEQFF.

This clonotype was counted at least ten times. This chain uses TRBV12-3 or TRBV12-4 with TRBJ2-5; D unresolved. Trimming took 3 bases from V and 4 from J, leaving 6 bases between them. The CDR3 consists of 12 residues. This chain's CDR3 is CASSLLGETQYF. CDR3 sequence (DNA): TGTGCCAGCAGTTTGCTGGGAGAGACCCAGTACTTC.